The 5 T cell receptor beta chains below come from one sample, sequenced in a study of vaccination effects on CD4 cells after COVID-19. Viral peptide pool expansion of antigen-specific CD4+ T cells preceded sequencing in the ViraFEST assay. Culture proceeded for more than nine days, and CD4+ T cells were then isolated. As their vaccination, participants received two doses of either BNT162b2 or mRNA-1273. The protocol was immunoSEQ multiplex PCR, while the TCRdb copy is restricted to in-frame clones and leaves out a portion. The sample shows about 28,000 clones, 73% of them seen only once. Their antigen targets remain unknown. The specimen was CD4+ T cells from PBMCs cultured with HCoV-NL63 spike peptides, collected after COVID-19 vaccination. These receptors all stem from a human donor who received a COVID-19 vaccine.

V is TRBV12-3 or TRBV12-4 and J is TRBJ1-4; unclear D gene. Trimming shortened V by 5 bases and J by 3 bases, and 7 bases separated the two germline ends. CDR3 length: 13 residues. The CDR3 bases are TGTGCCAGCAGTAACAGTCCTAATGAAAAACTGTTTTTT. This codes for CASSNSPNEKLFF.

This clone has just one count. The chain employs TRBV3-1 (or the pseudogene TRBV3-2) and TRBJ2-5; 14 bases are shared with TRBD2. This CDR3 is built from 15 residues. CDR1 is LGHDT and CDR2 is YNNKEL in the germline V gene (reference sequence). V trimming: 6 bases; J trimming: 3 bases; junction bases outside the gene matches: 3. CDR3 in amino acids: CASRRGLAGEETQYF. CDR3 in DNA: TGTGCCAGCAGAAGGGGACTAGCGGGAGAAGAGACCCAGTACTTC.

This clone has a single count. Here the CDR3 DNA reads TGTGCCAGTAGTGTCCCCGGGGGGCGCAACGAGCAGTACTTC. It codes for CASSVPGGRNEQYF. This chain connects TRBV19 to TRBJ2-7; weak D call: TRBD2 (7 bases). The germline gives CDR1 LNHDA, CDR2 SQIVND (reference sequence). Trimming pared 5 bases from V and 5 bases from J, leaving 16 bases between. The CDR3 consists of 14 residues.

The rearrangement links TRBV27 to TRBJ2-7, with 9 bases aligning to TRBD2. With V trimmed by 6 bases and J by 3 bases, 12 bases remained unmatched. Germline V gene lookup returns CDR1 MNHEY and CDR2 SMNVEV (reference sequence). The CDR3 loop spans 16 amino acids. CDR3 protein: CASSNTLAGHFYEQYF. The CDR3 nucleotides read TGTGCCAGCAGCAATACCCTAGCGGGGCACTTCTACGAGCAGTACTTC.

The V call is TRBV12-3 or TRBV12-4, the J call TRBJ1-1; D is unclear. V shed 3 bases and J shed 6 bases, with 11 bases lying between them. This CDR3 spans 13 amino acids. The DNA for the CDR3 is TGTGCCAGCAGTTTGGCTGTTTTCGCTGAAGCTTTCTTT. Translating gives CASSLAVFAEAFF.